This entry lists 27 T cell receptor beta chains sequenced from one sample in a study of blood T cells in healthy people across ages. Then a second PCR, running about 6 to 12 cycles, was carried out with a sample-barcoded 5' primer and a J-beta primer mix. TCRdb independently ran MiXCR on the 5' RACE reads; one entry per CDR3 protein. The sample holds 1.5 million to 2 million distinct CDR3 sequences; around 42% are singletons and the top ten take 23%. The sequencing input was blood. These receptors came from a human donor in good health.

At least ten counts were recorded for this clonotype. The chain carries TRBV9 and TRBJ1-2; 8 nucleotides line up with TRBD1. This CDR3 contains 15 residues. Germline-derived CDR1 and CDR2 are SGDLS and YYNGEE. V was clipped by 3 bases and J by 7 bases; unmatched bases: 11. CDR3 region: CASSAQGVGSGGYTF. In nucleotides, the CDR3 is TGTGCCAGCAGCGCACAGGGGGTGGGCTCTGGTGGCTACACCTTC.

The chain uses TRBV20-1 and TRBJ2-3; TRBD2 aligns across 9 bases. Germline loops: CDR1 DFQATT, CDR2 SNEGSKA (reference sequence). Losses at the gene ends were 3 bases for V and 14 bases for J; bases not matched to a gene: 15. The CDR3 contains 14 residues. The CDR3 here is CSASMASGEADRYF. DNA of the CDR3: TGCAGTGCTAGTATGGCTAGCGGGGAGGCTGATCGGTATTTT.

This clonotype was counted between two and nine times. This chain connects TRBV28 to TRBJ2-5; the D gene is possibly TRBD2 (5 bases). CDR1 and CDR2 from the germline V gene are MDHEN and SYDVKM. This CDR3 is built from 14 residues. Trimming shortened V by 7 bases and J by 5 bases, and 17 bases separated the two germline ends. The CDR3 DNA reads TGTGCCAGCACCTCTGAGGGTACGAGTGAGACCCAGTACTTC. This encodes CASTSEGTSETQYF.

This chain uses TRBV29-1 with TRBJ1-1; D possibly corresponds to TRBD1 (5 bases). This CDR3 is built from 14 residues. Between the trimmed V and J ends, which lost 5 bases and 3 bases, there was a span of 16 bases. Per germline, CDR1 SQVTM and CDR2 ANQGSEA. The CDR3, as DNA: TGCAGCGTTCAAGGGGAAAGAGATTACACTGAAGCTTTCTTT. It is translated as CSVQGERDYTEAFF.

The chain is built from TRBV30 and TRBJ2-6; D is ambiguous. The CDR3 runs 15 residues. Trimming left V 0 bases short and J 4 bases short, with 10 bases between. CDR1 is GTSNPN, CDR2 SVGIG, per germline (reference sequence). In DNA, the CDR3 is TGTGCCTGGAGTGTCTCTCTCGGGGGGGCCAACGTCCTGACTTTC. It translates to CAWSVSLGGANVLTF.

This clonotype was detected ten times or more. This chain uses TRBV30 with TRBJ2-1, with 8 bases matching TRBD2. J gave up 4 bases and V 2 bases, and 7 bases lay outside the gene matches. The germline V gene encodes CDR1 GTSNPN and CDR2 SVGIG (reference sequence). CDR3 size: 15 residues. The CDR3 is CAWSRGGGGYNEQFF. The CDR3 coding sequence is TGTGCCTGGAGTCGCGGGGGCGGGGGGTACAATGAGCAGTTCTTC.

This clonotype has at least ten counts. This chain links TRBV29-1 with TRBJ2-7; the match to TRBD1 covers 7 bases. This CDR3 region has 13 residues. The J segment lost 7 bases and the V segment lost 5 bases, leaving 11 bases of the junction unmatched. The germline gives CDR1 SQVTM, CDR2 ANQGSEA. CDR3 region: CSVTGTASGEQYF. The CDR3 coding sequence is TGCAGCGTTACTGGGACAGCTTCGGGGGAGCAGTACTTC.

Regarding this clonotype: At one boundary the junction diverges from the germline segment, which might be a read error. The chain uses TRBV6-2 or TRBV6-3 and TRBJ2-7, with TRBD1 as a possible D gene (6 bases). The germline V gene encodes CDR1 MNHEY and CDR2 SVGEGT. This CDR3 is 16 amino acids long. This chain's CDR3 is CTSSYHRTAQSYEQYF. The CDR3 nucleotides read TGTACCAGCAGTTACCATCGGACAGCCCAATCCTACGAGCAGTACTTC.

CDR3 sequence: CSARDEQEYTDTQYF. CDR3 in DNA: TGCAGTGCTAGAGATGAACAGGAGTACACAGATACGCAGTATTTT. The chain uses TRBV20-1 and TRBJ2-3, with a tentative D call TRBD1 (5 bases). Germline lookup yields CDR1 DFQATT and CDR2 SNEGSKA (reference sequence). Trimming took off 0 bases at V and 2 bases at J, with 12 bases between the two ends. This CDR3 contains 15 residues.

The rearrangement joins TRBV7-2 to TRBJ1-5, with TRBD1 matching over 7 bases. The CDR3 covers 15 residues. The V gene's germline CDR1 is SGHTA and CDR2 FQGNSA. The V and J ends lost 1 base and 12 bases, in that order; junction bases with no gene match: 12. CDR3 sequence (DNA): TGTGCCAGCAGCTTAGATCGGGACAGCGCAATCAACCAGCATTTT. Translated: CASSLDRDSAINQHF.

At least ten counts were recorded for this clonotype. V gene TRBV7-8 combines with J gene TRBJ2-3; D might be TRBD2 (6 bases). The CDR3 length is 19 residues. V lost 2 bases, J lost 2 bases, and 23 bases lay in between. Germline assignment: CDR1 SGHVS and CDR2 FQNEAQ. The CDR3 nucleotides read TGTGCCAGCAGCTTACCCGCGGGGCTGGGGAAAACCTTCACAGATACGCAGTATTTT. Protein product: CASSLPAGLGKTFTDTQYF.

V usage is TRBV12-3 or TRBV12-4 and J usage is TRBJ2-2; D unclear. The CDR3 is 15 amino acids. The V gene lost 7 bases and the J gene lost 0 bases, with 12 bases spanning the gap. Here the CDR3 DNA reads TGTGCCAGCACTCCAGGTGGAGCGAACACCGGGGAGCTGTTTTTT. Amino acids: CASTPGGANTGELFF.

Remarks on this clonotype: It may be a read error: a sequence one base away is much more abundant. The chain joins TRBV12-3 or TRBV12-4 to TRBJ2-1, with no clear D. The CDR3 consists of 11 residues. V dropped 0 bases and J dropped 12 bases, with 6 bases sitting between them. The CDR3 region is CASSLASGQFF. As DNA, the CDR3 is TGTGCCAGCAGTTTAGCCAGTGGGCAGTTCTTC.

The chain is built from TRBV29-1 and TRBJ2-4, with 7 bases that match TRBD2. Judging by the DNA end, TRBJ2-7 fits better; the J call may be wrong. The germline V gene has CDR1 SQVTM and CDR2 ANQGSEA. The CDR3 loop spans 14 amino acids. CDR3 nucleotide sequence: TGCAGCTGCGGCCCAGCGGGGCCGACCTACGAGCAGTACTTC. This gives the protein CSCGPAGPTYEQYF.

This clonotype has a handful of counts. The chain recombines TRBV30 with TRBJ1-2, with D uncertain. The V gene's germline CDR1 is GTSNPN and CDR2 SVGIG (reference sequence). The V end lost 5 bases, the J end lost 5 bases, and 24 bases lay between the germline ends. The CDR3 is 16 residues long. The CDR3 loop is CAWHKTRPMMVYGYTF. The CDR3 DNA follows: TGTGCCTGGCATAAGACCCGACCGATGATGGTTTATGGCTACACCTTC.

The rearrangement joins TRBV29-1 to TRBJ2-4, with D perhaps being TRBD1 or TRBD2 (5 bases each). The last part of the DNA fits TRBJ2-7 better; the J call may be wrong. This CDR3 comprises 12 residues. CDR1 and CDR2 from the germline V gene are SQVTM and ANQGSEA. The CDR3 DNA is TGCAGCGTTCGGGGCCAAATCCACGAGCAGTACTTC. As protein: CSVRGQIHEQYF.

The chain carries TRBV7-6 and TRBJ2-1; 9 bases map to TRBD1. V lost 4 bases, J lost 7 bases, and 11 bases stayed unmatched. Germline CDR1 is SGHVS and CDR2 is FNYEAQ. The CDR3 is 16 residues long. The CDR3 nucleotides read TGTGCCAGCAGCTCAAGACCGGGACAGGGATGGAATGAGCAGTTCTTC. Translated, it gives CASSSRPGQGWNEQFF.

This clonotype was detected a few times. CDR3 sequence (DNA): TGTGCCAGCAGCGCCCAGCCCATGAGGGGAAAGAATGGCTACACCTTC. Protein sequence: CASSAQPMRGKNGYTF. V usage is TRBV9 and J usage is TRBJ1-2; perhaps TRBD1 as D (5 bases). There are 16 residues in the CDR3. Germline values: CDR1 SGDLS, CDR2 YYNGEE. Trimming shortened V by 3 bases and J by 6 bases, and 21 bases separated the two germline ends.

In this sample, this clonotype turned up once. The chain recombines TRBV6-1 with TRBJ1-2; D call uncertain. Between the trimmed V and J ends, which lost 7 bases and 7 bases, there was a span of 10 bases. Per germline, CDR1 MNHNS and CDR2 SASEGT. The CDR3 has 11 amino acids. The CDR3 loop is CASKEGSGYTF. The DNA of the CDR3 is TGTGCCAGCAAAGAGGGTTCTGGCTACACCTTC.

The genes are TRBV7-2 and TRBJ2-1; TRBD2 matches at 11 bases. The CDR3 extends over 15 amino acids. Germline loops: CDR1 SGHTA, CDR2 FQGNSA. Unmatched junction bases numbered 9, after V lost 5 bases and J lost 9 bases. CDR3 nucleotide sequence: TGTGCCAGCAGCCTGTTAGCGGGGGGGTTTAGTGAGCAGTTCTTC. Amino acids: CASSLLAGGFSEQFF.

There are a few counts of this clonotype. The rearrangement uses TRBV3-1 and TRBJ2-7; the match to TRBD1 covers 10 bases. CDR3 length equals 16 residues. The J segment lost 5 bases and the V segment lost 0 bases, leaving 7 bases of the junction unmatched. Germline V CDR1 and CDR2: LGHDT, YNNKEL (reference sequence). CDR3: CASSQEVRQGADEQYF. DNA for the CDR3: TGTGCCAGCAGCCAAGAAGTGAGACAGGGGGCAGACGAGCAGTACTTC.

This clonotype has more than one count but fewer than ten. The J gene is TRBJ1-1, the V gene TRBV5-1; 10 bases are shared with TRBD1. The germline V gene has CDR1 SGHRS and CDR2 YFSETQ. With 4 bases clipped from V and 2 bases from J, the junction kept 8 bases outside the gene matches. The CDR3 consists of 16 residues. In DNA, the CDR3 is TGCGCCAGCAGCACGGACAGGGGGATGAGTAACACTGAAGCTTTCTTT. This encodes CASSTDRGMSNTEAFF.

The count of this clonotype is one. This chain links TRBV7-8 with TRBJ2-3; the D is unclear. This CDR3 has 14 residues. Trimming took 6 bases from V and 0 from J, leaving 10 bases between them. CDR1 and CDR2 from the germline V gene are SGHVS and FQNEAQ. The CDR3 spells CASRRMFSTDTQYF. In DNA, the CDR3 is TGTGCCAGCAGACGGATGTTCAGCACAGATACGCAGTATTTT. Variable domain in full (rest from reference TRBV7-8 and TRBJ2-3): GAGVSQSPRYKVAKRGQDVALRCDPISGHVSLFWYQQALGQGPEFLTYFQNEAQLDKSGLPSDRFFAERPEGSVSTLKIQRTQQEDSAVYLCASRRMFSTDTQYFGPGTRLTVL.

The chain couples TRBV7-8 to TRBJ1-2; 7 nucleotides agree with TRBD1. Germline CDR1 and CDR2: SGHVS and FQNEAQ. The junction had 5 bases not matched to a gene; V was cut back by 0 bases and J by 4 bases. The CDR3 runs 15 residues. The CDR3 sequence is CASSLARDSIYGYTF. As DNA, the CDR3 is TGTGCCAGCAGCTTAGCGAGGGACAGCATCTATGGCTACACCTTC.

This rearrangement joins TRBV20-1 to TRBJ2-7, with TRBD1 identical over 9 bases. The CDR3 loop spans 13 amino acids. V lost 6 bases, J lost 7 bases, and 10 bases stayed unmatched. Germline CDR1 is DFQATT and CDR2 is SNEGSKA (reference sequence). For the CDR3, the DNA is TGCAGTGCCGGGAGTGGGACAGGGCGGGAGCAGTACTTC. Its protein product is CSAGSGTGREQYF.

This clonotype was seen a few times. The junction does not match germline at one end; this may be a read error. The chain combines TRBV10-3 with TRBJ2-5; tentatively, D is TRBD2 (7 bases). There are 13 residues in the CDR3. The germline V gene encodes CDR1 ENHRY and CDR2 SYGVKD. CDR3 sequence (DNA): TGTGCCATCAAGGGGGGGCAGGAAGAGGCCCAGTACTTC. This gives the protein CAIKGGQEEAQYF.

CDR3: CATNIQGGYGYTF. DNA of the CDR3: TGTGCCACCAATATACAGGGAGGCTATGGCTACACCTTC. V and J are TRBV24-1 and TRBJ1-2; D is possibly TRBD1 (6 bases). V gave up 8 bases and J gave up 4 bases, with 13 bases separating them. The CDR3 has 13 amino acids. Germline V CDR1 and CDR2: KGHDR, SFDVKD.